This TCR beta chain emerged from a study of blood T cells in healthy people across ages. The CDR3 contains 15 residues. CDR1 and CDR2 from the germline V gene are LGHNA and YSLEER. V was shortened by 0 bases and J by 2 bases, with 10 bases between the two germline ends. This clonotype appeared many times. The authors ran a second PCR of about 6 to 11 cycles using a sample-barcoded 5' primer and a J-beta primer mix. Each CDR3 protein gets one entry after TCRdb re-called the 5' RACE reads with MiXCR. The repertoire holds some 1.5 million distinct CDR3 sequences, with roughly 28% as singletons. The chain recombines TRBV4-3 with TRBJ2-5, with no clear D. The receptor was derived from a woman in her 30s in good health. Specimen: blood. CDR3 sequence reads: CASSQDTASQETQYF. The CDR3, as DNA: TGCGCCAGCAGCCAAGATACGGCCTCTCAAGAGACCCAGTACTTC.